One sample yielded the 12 T cell receptor beta chains listed below, sequenced in a study of T cell responses to AZD1222 COVID-19 vaccine. Libraries were prepared by immunoSEQ multiplex PCR; TCRdb keeps only in-frame clonotypes and omits some of them. Of 150,000 to 200,000 clones listed, roughly 93% are singletons. Sequences were derived from peripheral blood, sampled on day 0 of AZD1222 vaccination. Receptors were obtained from an adult in good health.

The DNA for the CDR3 is TGTGCCAGCAGCTTAGATTTGGCAGGGGGCTATGAAAAACTGTTTTTT. The encoded protein is CASSLDLAGGYEKLFF. The rearrangement uses TRBV7-2 and TRBJ1-4, with 8 bases aligning to TRBD1. This CDR3 has 16 residues. Trimming cost V 1 base and J 6 bases; bases outside gene matches: 7. Germline V lookup: CDR1 SGHTA, CDR2 FQGNSA.

V and J are TRBV5-8 and TRBJ2-7; D is possibly TRBD2 (5 bases). CDR1 is SGHTS and CDR2 is YDEGEE in the germline V gene. The CDR3 consists of 13 residues. Trimming removed 5 bases from V and 7 bases from J, with 16 bases in between. For the CDR3, the DNA is TGTGCCAGCAGACCTACCACCTCGGGAGAGCAGTACTTC. Encoded protein: CASRPTTSGEQYF.

V is TRBV7-9 and J is TRBJ2-5; D possibly corresponds to TRBD1 (6 bases). Germline CDR1 is SEHNR and CDR2 is FQNEAQ (reference sequence). The CDR3 totals 14 residues. The V and J ends lost 3 bases and 4 bases respectively, with 12 bases between them. CDR3: CASSLYREGETQYF. CDR3 nucleotides: TGTGCCAGCAGCTTGTACAGGGAAGGAGAGACCCAGTACTTC.

This clone has only one observation. The chain carries TRBV12-3 or TRBV12-4 and TRBJ2-5; TRBD1 matches 8 bases. Losses at the gene ends were 6 bases for V and 4 bases for J; bases not matched to a gene: 4. The CDR3 is 13 residues long. The CDR3 here is CASRTGVGETQYF. Written as DNA, the CDR3 is TGTGCCAGCAGGACAGGGGTTGGAGAGACCCAGTACTTC.

The V call is TRBV28, the J call TRBJ2-1; no definite D call. This CDR3 spans 11 amino acids. Germline lookup yields CDR1 MDHEN and CDR2 SYDVKM. V gave up 6 bases and J gave up 9 bases, with 9 bases separating them. In nucleotides, the CDR3 is TGTGCCAGCAGCCTCCTGAGTGAGCAGTTCTTC. Protein sequence: CASSLLSEQFF.

The chain carries TRBV29-1 and TRBJ1-1; 7 bases match TRBD1. The CDR3 runs to 13 residues. Germline V gene data show CDR1 as SQVTM and CDR2 as ANQGSEA. Trimming cost V 7 bases and J 4 bases; bases outside gene matches: 9. The CDR3 coding sequence is TGCAGCGCTATGACAGGGTTCGGCACTGAAGCTTTCTTT. Protein product: CSAMTGFGTEAFF. Variable domain in full (rest from reference TRBV29-1 and TRBJ1-1): SAVISQKPSRDICQRGTSLTIQCQVDSQVTMMFWYRQQPGQSLTLIATANQGSEATYESGFVIDKFPISRPNLTFSTLTVSNMSPEDSSIYLCSAMTGFGTEAFFGQGTRLTVV.

The chain has TRBV21-1 and TRBJ1-2; the table gives TRBD1 as D, unverified against the DNA. TRBV21-1 counts as a pseudogene. This CDR3 has 16 amino acids. This CDR3 reads CASSKAPGQGTYGYTF. Here the CDR3 DNA reads TGTGCCAGCAGCAAAGCGCCGGGACAGGGAACCTATGGCTACACCTTC.

The sample holds one count of this clone. CDR3 loop: CASSYDGKQPQHF. CDR3 nucleotides: TGTGCCAGCAGTTATGACGGGAAACAGCCCCAGCATTTT. The chain couples TRBV28 to TRBJ1-5; D is unclear. The V and J ends lost 4 bases and 7 bases respectively, with 11 bases between them. The CDR3 is made up of 13 amino acids. Germline V lookup: CDR1 MDHEN, CDR2 SYDVKM. Variable domain in full (rest from reference TRBV28 and TRBJ1-5): DVKVTQSSRYLVKRTGEKVFLECVQDMDHENMFWYRQDPGLGLRLIYFSYDVKMKEKGDIPEGYSVSREKKERFSLILESASTNQTSMYLCASSYDGKQPQHFGDGTRLSIL.

V gene TRBV9 combines with J gene TRBJ2-3; D tentatively fits TRBD1 or TRBD2 (5 bases each). V was trimmed by 4 bases and J by 7 bases, leaving 13 bases between them. The CDR3 sequence is 13 residues long. Looked up from germline, CDR1 is SGDLS and CDR2 is YYNGEE. The chain's CDR3 is CASSTPGRHTQYF. As DNA, the CDR3 is TGTGCCAGCAGCACCCCGGGACGGCATACGCAGTATTTT.

The chain combines TRBV6-5 with TRBJ1-2, with a possible D match to TRBD1 (6 bases). Germline V gene lookup returns CDR1 MNHEY and CDR2 SVGAGI. This CDR3 has 14 amino acids. V gave up 3 bases and J gave up 7 bases, with 15 bases separating them. As DNA, the CDR3 is TGTGCCAGCAGTTATCTACAGGGAATCAGTGGCTACACCTTC. It translates to CASSYLQGISGYTF.

V gene TRBV27 combines with J gene TRBJ2-7; D unclear. The CDR3 has 11 amino acids. V shed 8 bases and J shed 1 base, with 6 bases lying between them. The germline gives CDR1 MNHEY, CDR2 SMNVEV (reference sequence). CDR3 amino acids: CASGRSYEQYF. As DNA, the CDR3 is TGTGCCAGCGGTAGGTCCTACGAGCAGTACTTC.

This chain uses TRBV6-2 or TRBV6-3 with TRBJ2-1; D is possibly TRBD2 (5 bases). Germline V gives CDR1 MNHEY, CDR2 SVGEGT. The CDR3 contains 12 residues. Trimming cost V 4 bases and J 13 bases, with 14 bases left between them. The CDR3 nucleotides are TGTGCCAGCAGTTCGGGAACTAGAATTCAGTTCTTC. Protein product: CASSSGTRIQFF.